This T cell receptor beta chain comes out of a study of monozygotic twins with inflammatory bowel disease. It was about 4,000 ng of total RNA that each TCR library used. Both TCRalpha and TCRbeta cDNA were subjected to two nested PCRs lasting roughly 15 and 9 cycles. After re-calling the 5' RACE reads, TCRdb lists one entry per CDR3 protein, DNA absent. Its listing shows over 200,000 distinct CDR3 sequences. General study findings and limits: Especially with disease activity, IBD patients had fewer clonotypes in common with others than healthy twins did.

Notes on this clonotype: No antigen is known for it.

Per germline, CDR1 MNHNS and CDR2 SASEGT. The CDR3 is made up of 16 amino acids. Sequencing was performed on blood. The chain is built from TRBV6-1 and TRBJ2-3; TCRdb lists TRBD2, though no DNA is available to test this call. The TCR comes from a human donor with ulcerative colitis or Crohn's disease, or a healthy co-twin of an affected twin (not recorded which). CDR3 protein: CASSITWRASSDTQYF.